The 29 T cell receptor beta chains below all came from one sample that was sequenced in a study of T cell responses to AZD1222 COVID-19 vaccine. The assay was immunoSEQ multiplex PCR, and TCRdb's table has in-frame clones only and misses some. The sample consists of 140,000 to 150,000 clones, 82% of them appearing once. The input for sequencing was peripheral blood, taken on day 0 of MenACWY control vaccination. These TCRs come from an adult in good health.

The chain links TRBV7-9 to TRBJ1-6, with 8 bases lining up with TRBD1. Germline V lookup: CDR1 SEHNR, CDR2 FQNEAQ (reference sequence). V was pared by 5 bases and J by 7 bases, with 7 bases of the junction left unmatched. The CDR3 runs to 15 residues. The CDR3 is CASSPPDRGNSPLHF. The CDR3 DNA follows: TGTGCCAGCAGCCCACCCGACAGGGGAAATTCACCCCTCCACTTT.

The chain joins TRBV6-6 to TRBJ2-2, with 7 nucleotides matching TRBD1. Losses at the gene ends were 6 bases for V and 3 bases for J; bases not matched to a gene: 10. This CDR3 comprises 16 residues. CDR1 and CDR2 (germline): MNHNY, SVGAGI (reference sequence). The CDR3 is CASSGRGRRYTGELFF. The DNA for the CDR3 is TGTGCCAGCAGCGGCAGGGGGAGAAGGTACACCGGGGAGCTGTTTTTT.

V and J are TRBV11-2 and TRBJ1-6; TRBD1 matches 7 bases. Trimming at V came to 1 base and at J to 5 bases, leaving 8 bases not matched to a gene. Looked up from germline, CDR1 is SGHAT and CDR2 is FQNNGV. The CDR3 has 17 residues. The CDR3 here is CASSLVRQGDNNSPLHF. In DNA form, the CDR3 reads TGTGCCAGCAGCTTAGTAAGGCAGGGGGATAATAATTCACCCCTCCACTTT.

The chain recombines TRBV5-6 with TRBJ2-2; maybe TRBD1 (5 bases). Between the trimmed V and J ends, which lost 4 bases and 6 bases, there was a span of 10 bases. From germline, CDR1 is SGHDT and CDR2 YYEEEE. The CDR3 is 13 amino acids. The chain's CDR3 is CASSRRGPGELFF. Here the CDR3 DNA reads TGTGCCAGCAGCCGAAGGGGTCCCGGGGAGCTGTTTTTT.

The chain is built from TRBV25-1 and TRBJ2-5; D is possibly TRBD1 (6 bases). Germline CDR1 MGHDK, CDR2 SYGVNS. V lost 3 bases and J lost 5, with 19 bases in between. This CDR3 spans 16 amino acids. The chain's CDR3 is CASSEAGTLSRETQYF. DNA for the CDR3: TGTGCCAGCAGTGAGGCCGGGACACTCTCGCGGGAGACCCAGTACTTC.

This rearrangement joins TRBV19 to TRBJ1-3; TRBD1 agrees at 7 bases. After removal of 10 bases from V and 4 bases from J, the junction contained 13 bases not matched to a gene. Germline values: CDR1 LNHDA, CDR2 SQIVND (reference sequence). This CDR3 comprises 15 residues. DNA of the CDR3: TGTGCCACCACCTACAGGGGAGCTGGAGGAAACACCATATATTTT. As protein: CATTYRGAGGNTIYF.

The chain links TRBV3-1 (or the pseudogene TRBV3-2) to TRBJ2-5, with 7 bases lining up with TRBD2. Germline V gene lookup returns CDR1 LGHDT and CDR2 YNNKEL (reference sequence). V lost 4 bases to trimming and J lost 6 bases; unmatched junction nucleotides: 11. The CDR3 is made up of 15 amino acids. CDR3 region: CASSPGGSTLQTQYF. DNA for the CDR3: TGTGCCAGCAGCCCGGGGGGATCCACCCTACAGACCCAGTACTTC.

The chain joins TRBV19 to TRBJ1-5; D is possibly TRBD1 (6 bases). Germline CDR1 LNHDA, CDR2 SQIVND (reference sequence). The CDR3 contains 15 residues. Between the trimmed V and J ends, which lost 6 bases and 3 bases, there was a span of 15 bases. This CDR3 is CASSLGQNINQPQHF. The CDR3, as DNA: TGTGCCAGTAGCCTCGGACAGAATATCAATCAGCCCCAGCATTTT. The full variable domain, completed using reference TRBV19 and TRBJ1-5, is DGGITQSPKYLFRKEGQNVTLSCEQNLNHDAMYWYRQDPGQGLRLIYYSQIVNDFQKGDIAEGYSVSREKKESFPLTVTSAQKNPTAFYLCASSLGQNINQPQHFGDGTRLSIL.

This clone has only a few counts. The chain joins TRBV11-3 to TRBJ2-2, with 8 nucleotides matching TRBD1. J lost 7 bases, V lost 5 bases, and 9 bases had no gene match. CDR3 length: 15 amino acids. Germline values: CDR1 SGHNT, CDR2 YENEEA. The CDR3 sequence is CASSADPGGGGELFF. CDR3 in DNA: TGTGCCAGCAGCGCCGACCCAGGGGGCGGCGGGGAGCTGTTTTTT.

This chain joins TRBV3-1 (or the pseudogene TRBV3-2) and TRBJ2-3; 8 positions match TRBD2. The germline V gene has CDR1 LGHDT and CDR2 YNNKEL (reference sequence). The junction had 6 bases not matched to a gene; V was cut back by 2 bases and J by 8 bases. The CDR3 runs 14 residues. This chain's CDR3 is CASSQNTGGRTQYF. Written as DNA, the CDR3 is TGTGCCAGCAGCCAAAATACGGGGGGGCGTACGCAGTATTTT.

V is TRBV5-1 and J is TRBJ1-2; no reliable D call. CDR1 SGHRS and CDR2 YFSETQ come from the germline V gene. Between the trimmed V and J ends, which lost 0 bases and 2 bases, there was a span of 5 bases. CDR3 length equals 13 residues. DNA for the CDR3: TGCGCCAGCAGCTTGGGACGGAACTATGGCTACACCTTC. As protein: CASSLGRNYGYTF.

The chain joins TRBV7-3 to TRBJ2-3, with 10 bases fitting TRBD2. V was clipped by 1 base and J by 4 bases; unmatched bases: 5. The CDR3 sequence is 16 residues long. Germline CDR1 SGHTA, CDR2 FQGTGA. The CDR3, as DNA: TGTGCCAGCAGCTTAATGGCTAGCGGGGGTGCAGATACGCAGTATTTT. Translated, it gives CASSLMASGGADTQYF.

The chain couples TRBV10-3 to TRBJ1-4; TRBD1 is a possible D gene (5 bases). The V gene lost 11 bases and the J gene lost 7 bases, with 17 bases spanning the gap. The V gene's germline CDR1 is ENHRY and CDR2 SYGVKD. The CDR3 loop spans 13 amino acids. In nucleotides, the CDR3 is TGTGCCCCGGGGCGGGCGGTTAGTGAAAAACTGTTTTTT. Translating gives CAPGRAVSEKLFF.

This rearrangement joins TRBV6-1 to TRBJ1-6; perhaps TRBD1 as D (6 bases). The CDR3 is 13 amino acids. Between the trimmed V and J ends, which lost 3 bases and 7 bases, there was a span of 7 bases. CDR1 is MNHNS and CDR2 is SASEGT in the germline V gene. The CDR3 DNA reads TGTGCCAGCAGTGAGGGGGCGAATTCACCCCTCCACTTT. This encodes CASSEGANSPLHF.

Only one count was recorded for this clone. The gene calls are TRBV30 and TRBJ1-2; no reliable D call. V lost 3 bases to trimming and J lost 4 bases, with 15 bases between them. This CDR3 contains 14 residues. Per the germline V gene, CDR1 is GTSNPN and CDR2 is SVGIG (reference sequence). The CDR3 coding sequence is TGTGCCTGGAGGCCGTCAGTTGAGAGCTATGGCTACACCTTC. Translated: CAWRPSVESYGYTF.

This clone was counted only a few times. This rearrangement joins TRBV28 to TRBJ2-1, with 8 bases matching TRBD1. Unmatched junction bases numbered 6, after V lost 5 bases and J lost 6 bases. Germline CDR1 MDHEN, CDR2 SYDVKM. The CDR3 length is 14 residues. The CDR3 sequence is CASSTFTGGNEQFF. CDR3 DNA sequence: TGTGCCAGCAGTACCTTCACAGGGGGCAATGAGCAGTTCTTC.

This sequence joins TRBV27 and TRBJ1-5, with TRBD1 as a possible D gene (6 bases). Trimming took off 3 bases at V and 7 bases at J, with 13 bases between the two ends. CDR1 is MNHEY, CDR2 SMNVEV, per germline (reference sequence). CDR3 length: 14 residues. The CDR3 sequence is CASSFTGGGQPQHF. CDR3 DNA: TGTGCCAGCAGTTTTACGGGGGGCGGACAGCCCCAGCATTTT.

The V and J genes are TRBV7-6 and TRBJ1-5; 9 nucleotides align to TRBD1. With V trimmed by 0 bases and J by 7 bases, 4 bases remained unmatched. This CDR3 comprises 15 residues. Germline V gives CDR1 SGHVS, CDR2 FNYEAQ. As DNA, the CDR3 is TGTGCCAGCAGCTTAGCGGAGGGGACAGGGCAGCCCCAGCATTTT. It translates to CASSLAEGTGQPQHF.

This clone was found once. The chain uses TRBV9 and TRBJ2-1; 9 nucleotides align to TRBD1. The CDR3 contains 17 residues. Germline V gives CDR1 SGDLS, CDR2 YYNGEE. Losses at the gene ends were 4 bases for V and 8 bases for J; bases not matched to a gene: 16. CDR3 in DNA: TGTGCCAGCAGCACTAACCGGGGACAGGGACGCGTCGATGAGCAGTTCTTC. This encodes CASSTNRGQGRVDEQFF.

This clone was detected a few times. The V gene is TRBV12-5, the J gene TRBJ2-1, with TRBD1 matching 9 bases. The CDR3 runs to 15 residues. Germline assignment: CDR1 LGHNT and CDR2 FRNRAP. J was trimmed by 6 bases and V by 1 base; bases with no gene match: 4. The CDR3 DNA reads TGTGCTAGTGGTTTGGAACGGACAGGGGTCAATGAGCAGTTCTTC. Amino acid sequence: CASGLERTGVNEQFF. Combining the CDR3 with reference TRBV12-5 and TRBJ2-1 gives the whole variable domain DARVTQTPRHKVTEMGQEVTMRCQPILGHNTVFWYRQTMMQGLELLAYFRNRAPLDDSGMPKDRFSAEMPDATLATLKIQPSEPRDSAVYFCASGLERTGVNEQFFGPGTRLTVL.

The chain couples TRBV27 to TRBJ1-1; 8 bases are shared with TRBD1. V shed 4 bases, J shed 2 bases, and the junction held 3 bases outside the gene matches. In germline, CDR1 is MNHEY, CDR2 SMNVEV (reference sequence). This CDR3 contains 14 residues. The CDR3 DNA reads TGTGCCAGCAGTTACGGACAGGGCAACACTGAAGCTTTCTTT. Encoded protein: CASSYGQGNTEAFF.

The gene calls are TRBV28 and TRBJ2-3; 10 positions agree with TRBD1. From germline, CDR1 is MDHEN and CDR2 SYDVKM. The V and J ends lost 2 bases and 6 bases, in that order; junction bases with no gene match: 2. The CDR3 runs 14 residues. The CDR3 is CASSLGTGVDTQYF. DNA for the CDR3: TGTGCCAGCAGTTTAGGGACAGGGGTGGATACGCAGTATTTT.

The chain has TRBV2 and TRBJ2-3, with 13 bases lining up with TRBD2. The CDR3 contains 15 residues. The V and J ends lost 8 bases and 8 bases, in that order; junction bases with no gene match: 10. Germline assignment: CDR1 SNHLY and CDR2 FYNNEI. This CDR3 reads CASEQGLAGTGTQYF. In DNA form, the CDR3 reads TGTGCCAGCGAGCAGGGACTAGCGGGGACCGGTACGCAGTATTTT.

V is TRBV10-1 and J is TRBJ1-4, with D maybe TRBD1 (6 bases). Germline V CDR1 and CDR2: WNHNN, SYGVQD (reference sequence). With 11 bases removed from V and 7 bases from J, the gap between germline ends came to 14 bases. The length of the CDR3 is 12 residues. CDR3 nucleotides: TGCGCCTGGCCCCAGGGGTGTGAAAAACTGTTTTTT. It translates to CAWPQGCEKLFF.

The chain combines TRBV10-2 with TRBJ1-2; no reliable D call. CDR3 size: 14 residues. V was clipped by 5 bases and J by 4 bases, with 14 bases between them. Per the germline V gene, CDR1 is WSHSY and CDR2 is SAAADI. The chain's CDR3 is CASSTAGGVYGYTF. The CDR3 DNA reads TGCGCCAGCAGTACAGCGGGTGGGGTCTATGGCTACACCTTC.

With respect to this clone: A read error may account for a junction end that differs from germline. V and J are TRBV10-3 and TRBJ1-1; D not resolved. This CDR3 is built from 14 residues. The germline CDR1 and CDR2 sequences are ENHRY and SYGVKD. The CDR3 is CATVHGQGNDETFF. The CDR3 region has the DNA TGTGCCACCGTTCATGGCCAAGGGAACGATGAAACTTTCTTT.

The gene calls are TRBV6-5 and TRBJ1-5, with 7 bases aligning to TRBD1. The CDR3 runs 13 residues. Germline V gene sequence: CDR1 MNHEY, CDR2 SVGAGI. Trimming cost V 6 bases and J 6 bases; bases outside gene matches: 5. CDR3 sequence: CASSETGRQPQHF. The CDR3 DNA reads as TGTGCCAGCAGCGAGACAGGGCGTCAGCCCCAGCATTTT.

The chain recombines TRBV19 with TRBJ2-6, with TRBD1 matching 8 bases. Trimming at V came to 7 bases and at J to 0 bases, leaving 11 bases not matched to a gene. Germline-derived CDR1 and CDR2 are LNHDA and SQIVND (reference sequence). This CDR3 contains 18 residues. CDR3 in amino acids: CASTPGTGAVSGANVLTF. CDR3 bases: TGTGCCAGTACCCCAGGGACAGGAGCGGTCTCTGGGGCCAACGTCCTGACTTTC.

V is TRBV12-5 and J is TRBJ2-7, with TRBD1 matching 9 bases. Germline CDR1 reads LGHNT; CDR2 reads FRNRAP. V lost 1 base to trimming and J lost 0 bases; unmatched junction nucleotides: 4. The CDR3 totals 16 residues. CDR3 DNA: TGTGCTAGTGGTTTGGCCACAGGGGGCGTCTCCTACGAGCAGTACTTC. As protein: CASGLATGGVSYEQYF.